A selection of T cell receptor beta chains follows, all from one sample in a study of cytotoxic CD8 clonotypes in ibrutinib-treated CLL. TCRdb keeps only in-frame clones here, not all; method: immunoSEQ multiplex PCR. This table holds 65,000 to 95,000 clones, 70% to 90% found once. The material was PBMCs, obtained before ibrutinib treatment. The receptors come from a human donor with chronic lymphocytic leukemia. CDR3s include the opening cysteine and the closing phenylalanine or tryptophan. A D gene is named only where the DNA matches it firmly. Some rows have no size entry. The others give once, few or many, or a class for an expanded clone.

D gene: .
clone size: .
V gene: TRBV5-6
CDR3 length: 16
J gene: TRBJ2-7
CDR3 protein: CASSLLRTRDFYEQYF
CDR3 DNA: TGTGCCAGCAGCTTGTTAAGGACGAGGGACTTCTACGAGCAGTACTTC

D gene: TRBD2
clone size: .
V gene: TRBV7-9
CDR3 length: 17
J gene: TRBJ2-1
CDR3 protein: CASSLGTSGRRNNEQFF
CDR3 DNA: TGTGCCAGCAGCTTAGGGACTAGCGGGAGGAGGAACAATGAGCAGTTCTTC

D gene: TRBD2
clone size: .
V gene: TRBV19
CDR3 length: 11
J gene: TRBJ2-1
CDR3 protein: CAIGLADKQFF
CDR3 DNA: TGTGCCATTGGACTAGCGGACAAGCAGTTCTTC

D gene: TRBD2
clone size: .
V gene: TRBV5-4
CDR3 length: 17
J gene: TRBJ2-5
CDR3 protein: CASSFVAGGRSGETQYF
CDR3 DNA: TGTGCCAGCAGCTTCGTAGCGGGAGGGCGATCGGGAGAGACCCAGTACTTC

D gene: .
clone size: .
V gene: TRBV19
CDR3 length: 14
J gene: TRBJ1-2
CDR3 protein: CASSPWTANYGYTF
CDR3 DNA: TGTGCCAGTAGTCCATGGACAGCTAACTATGGCTACACCTTC

D gene: .
clone size: .
V gene: TRBV27
CDR3 length: 13
J gene: TRBJ1-1
CDR3 protein: CATWDDMGTEAFF
CDR3 DNA: TGTGCCACCTGGGACGACATGGGCACTGAAGCTTTCTTT

D gene: TRBD2
clone size: .
V gene: TRBV2
CDR3 length: 13
J gene: TRBJ2-1
CDR3 protein: CASMTSGSLEQFF
CDR3 DNA: TGTGCCAGCATGACTAGCGGGAGTCTTGAGCAGTTCTTC

D gene: TRBD2
clone size: .
V gene: TRBV11-1
CDR3 length: 16
J gene: TRBJ2-3
CDR3 protein: CASSLLGGRGTDTQYF
CDR3 DNA: TGTGCCAGCAGCTTACTAGGCGGGAGAGGCACAGATACGCAGTATTTT

D gene: TRBD1
clone size: .
V gene: TRBV5-1
CDR3 length: 15
J gene: TRBJ2-1
CDR3 protein: CASSWGGQGRNEQFF
CDR3 DNA: TGCGCCAGCAGCTGGGGTGGACAGGGCCGCAATGAGCAGTTCTTC

D gene: TRBD2
clone size: .
V gene: TRBV6-5
CDR3 length: 16
J gene: TRBJ2-3
CDR3 protein: CASSLGLAGYPDTQYF
CDR3 DNA: TGTGCCAGCAGTTTGGGACTAGCGGGTTACCCGGATACGCAGTATTTT

D gene: TRBD1
clone size: few
V gene: TRBV9
CDR3 length: 17
J gene: TRBJ2-3
CDR3 protein: CASSANLEGQGTDTQYF
CDR3 DNA: TGTGCCAGCAGCGCCAACCTAGAGGGACAGGGCACAGATACGCAGTATTTT

D gene: TRBD2
clone size: .
V gene: TRBV7-2
CDR3 length: 14
J gene: TRBJ2-3
CDR3 protein: CASLGTTYTDTQYF
CDR3 DNA: TGTGCCAGCCTCGGGACTACCTACACAGATACGCAGTATTTT

D gene: .
clone size: .
V gene: TRBV6-1
CDR3 length: 13
J gene: TRBJ2-1
CDR3 protein: CASSERQGMEQFF
CDR3 DNA: TGTGCCAGCAGTGAGAGGCAGGGTATGGAGCAGTTCTTC

D gene: TRBD2
clone size: .
V gene: TRBV27
CDR3 length: 15
J gene: TRBJ2-3
CDR3 protein: CASSLSPSGTDTQYF
CDR3 DNA: TGTGCCAGCAGTTTGTCGCCTAGCGGGACAGATACGCAGTATTTT

D gene: .
clone size: .
V gene: TRBV4-1
CDR3 length: 14
J gene: TRBJ2-1
CDR3 protein: CASSQARVFEMQFF
CDR3 DNA: TGCGCCAGCAGCCAGGCCCGGGTTTTTGAGATGCAGTTCTTC

D gene: TRBD1
clone size: once
V gene: TRBV30
CDR3 length: 12
J gene: TRBJ1-5
CDR3 protein: CAWAGTDQPQHF
CDR3 DNA: TGTGCCTGGGCAGGGACAGATCAGCCCCAGCATTTT

D gene: .
clone size: .
V gene: TRBV15
CDR3 length: 15
J gene: TRBJ2-7
CDR3 protein: CATSREDRAEYEQYF
CDR3 DNA: TGTGCCACCAGCAGAGAGGACAGAGCTGAATATGAGCAGTACTTC

D gene: TRBD1
clone size: few
V gene: TRBV7-6
CDR3 length: 14
J gene: TRBJ2-5
CDR3 protein: CASRQGTAQETQYF
CDR3 DNA: TGTGCCAGCAGACAAGGGACAGCGCAAGAGACCCAGTACTTC

D gene: .
clone size: .
V gene: TRBV6-6
CDR3 length: 13
J gene: TRBJ1-1
CDR3 protein: CASTWTEGTEAFF
CDR3 DNA: TGTGCCAGCACATGGACAGAGGGCACTGAAGCTTTCTTT

D gene: .
clone size: .
V gene: TRBV27
CDR3 length: 14
J gene: TRBJ1-1
CDR3 protein: CASSLGGLGTEAFF
CDR3 DNA: TGTGCCAGCAGTTTAGGGGGCTTGGGCACTGAAGCTTTCTTT

D gene: .
clone size: .
V gene: TRBV7-2
CDR3 length: 15
J gene: TRBJ2-1
CDR3 protein: CASSLGASTYNEQFF
CDR3 DNA: TGTGCCAGCAGCTTAGGGGCTAGCACCTACAATGAGCAGTTCTTC

D gene: .
clone size: .
V gene: TRBV28
CDR3 length: 15
J gene: TRBJ2-7
CDR3 protein: CASSPPRRRSYEQYF
CDR3 DNA: TGTGCCAGCAGCCCCCCCCGGCGGAGATCCTACGAGCAGTACTTC

D gene: TRBD2
clone size: once
V gene: TRBV4-2
CDR3 length: 18
J gene: TRBJ2-1
CDR3 protein: CASSQDGSGASGINEQFF
CDR3 DNA: TGTGCCAGCAGCCAAGACGGCAGTGGGGCTAGCGGGATTAATGAGCAGTTCTTC

D gene: TRBD1
clone size: .
V gene: TRBV5-8
CDR3 length: 16
J gene: TRBJ1-5
CDR3 protein: CASSPWDSIVNQPQHF
CDR3 DNA: TGTGCCAGCAGCCCCTGGGACAGCATTGTCAATCAGCCCCAGCATTTT

D gene: .
clone size: .
V gene: TRBV5-1
CDR3 length: 17
J gene: TRBJ1-4
CDR3 protein: CASSPTRSLGTNEKLFF
CDR3 DNA: TGCGCCAGCAGCCCGACCCGTTCTCTGGGAACTAATGAAAAACTGTTTTTT

D gene: .
clone size: .
V gene: TRBV4-3
CDR3 length: 17
J gene: TRBJ1-2
CDR3 protein: CASSQAVGAELPYGYTF
CDR3 DNA: TGCGCCAGCAGCCAAGCAGTCGGGGCAGAACTCCCCTATGGCTACACCTTC

D gene: .
clone size: .
V gene: TRBV7-2
CDR3 length: 17
J gene: TRBJ2-5
CDR3 protein: CASSPQAGTWSWETQYF
CDR3 DNA: TGTGCCAGCAGCCCCCAGGCAGGGACTTGGAGCTGGGAGACCCAGTACTTC

D gene: .
clone size: few
V gene: TRBV29-1
CDR3 length: 12
J gene: TRBJ1-5
CDR3 protein: CSAVNGLEPQHF
CDR3 DNA: TGCAGCGCTGTTAATGGTCTCGAGCCCCAGCATTTT

D gene: .
clone size: .
V gene: TRBV9
CDR3 length: 15
J gene: TRBJ1-2
CDR3 protein: CASSPSGSNNYGYTF
CDR3 DNA: TGTGCCAGCAGCCCTAGCGGAAGCAACAACTATGGCTACACCTTC

D gene: .
clone size: .
V gene: TRBV6-5
CDR3 length: 15
J gene: TRBJ1-5
CDR3 protein: CASSSGWGSNQPQHF
CDR3 DNA: TGTGCCAGCAGTTCGGGCTGGGGGAGCAATCAGCCCCAGCATTTT

D gene: .
clone size: once
V gene: TRBV7-8
CDR3 length: 16
J gene: TRBJ1-3
CDR3 protein: CASSLQVYQAGNTIYF
CDR3 DNA: TGTGCCAGCAGTCTACAGGTATATCAGGCTGGAAACACCATATATTTT

D gene: .
clone size: once
V gene: TRBV6-5
CDR3 length: 14
J gene: TRBJ2-7
CDR3 protein: CASSYSLGAYEQYF
CDR3 DNA: TGTGCCAGCAGTTACTCCCTTGGAGCCTACGAGCAGTACTTC